This is a list of T cell receptor beta chains from one sample in a study of cytomegalovirus exposure and HLA in healthy donors. Sequenced by immunoSEQ multiplex PCR; TCRdb stores in-frame clones only, minus some. The sample lists roughly 330,000 clones, around 90% occurring once. The sequencing sample was made of PBMCs. The receptors originated from a woman aged 25 to 45 in good health and CMV-seropositive. CDR3s include the opening cysteine and the closing phenylalanine or tryptophan. Fields, in order: V gene, clone size, J gene, D gene, CDR3 protein, CDR3 DNA. The D gene is left open where the match is weak. The size entry is marked missing in some rows and otherwise reads once, few, many or a size class.

v_gene: TRBV29-1; abundance: -; j_gene: TRBJ1-1; d_gene: -; CDR3aa: CSAQIMDDTEAFF; CDR3nt: TGCAGCGCTCAGATAATGGACGACACTGAAGCTTTCTTT
v_gene: TRBV21-1; abundance: -; j_gene: TRBJ2-7; d_gene: -; CDR3aa: CASSKVRVVGEQYF; CDR3nt: TGTGCCAGCAGCAAGGTACGCGTGGTCGGCGAGCAGTACTTC
v_gene: TRBV6-5; abundance: -; j_gene: TRBJ1-4; d_gene: TRBD1; CDR3aa: CASSEDRGGEKLFF; CDR3nt: TGTGCCAGCAGTGAGGACAGGGGAGGAGAAAAACTGTTTTTT
v_gene: TRBV6-5; abundance: once; j_gene: TRBJ1-6; d_gene: TRBD1; CDR3aa: CASSYGQGPTSPLHF; CDR3nt: TGTGCCAGCAGTTACGGACAGGGGCCGACTTCACCCCTCCACTTT
v_gene: TRBV5-1; abundance: once; j_gene: TRBJ2-2; d_gene: TRBD1; CDR3aa: CASIPTGSNTGELFF; CDR3nt: TGCGCCAGCATCCCGACAGGGTCCAACACCGGGGAGCTGTTTTTT
v_gene: TRBV15; abundance: -; j_gene: TRBJ1-5; d_gene: -; CDR3aa: CATSLRGPEWPQHF; CDR3nt: TGTGCCACCAGCCTACGGGGGCCCGAGTGGCCCCAGCATTTT
v_gene: TRBV18; abundance: -; j_gene: TRBJ1-6; d_gene: TRBD1; CDR3aa: CASSLDRGSSPLHF; CDR3nt: TGTGCCAGCTCCCTTGACAGGGGGAGTTCACCCCTCCACTTT
v_gene: TRBV28; abundance: -; j_gene: TRBJ2-7; d_gene: TRBD1; CDR3aa: CASSFPGQGRHEQYF; CDR3nt: TGTGCCAGCAGTTTCCCGGGACAGGGCCGTCACGAGCAGTACTTC
v_gene: TRBV27; abundance: once; j_gene: TRBJ2-1; d_gene: TRBD2; CDR3aa: CASRGTTHNEQFF; CDR3nt: TGTGCCAGCAGAGGGACTACCCACAATGAGCAGTTCTTC
v_gene: TRBV5-1; abundance: -; j_gene: TRBJ1-5; d_gene: TRBD1; CDR3aa: CASRTPQGPPQHF; CDR3nt: TGCGCCAGCAGGACCCCACAGGGGCCGCCCCAGCATTTT
v_gene: TRBV20-1; abundance: -; j_gene: TRBJ1-2; d_gene: -; CDR3aa: CSASLLHGYTF; CDR3nt: TGCAGTGCTAGTCTCCTCCATGGCTACACCTTC
v_gene: TRBV29-1; abundance: -; j_gene: TRBJ2-7; d_gene: -; CDR3aa: CSVMDSPYEQYF; CDR3nt: TGCAGCGTTATGGACAGTCCCTACGAGCAGTACTTC
v_gene: TRBV6-6; abundance: once; j_gene: TRBJ2-1; d_gene: TRBD1; CDR3aa: CASSYSTRDRYYEQFF; CDR3nt: TGTGCCAGCAGTTACTCTACCCGGGACAGGTATTATGAGCAGTTCTTC
v_gene: TRBV7-3; abundance: -; j_gene: TRBJ2-1; d_gene: -; CDR3aa: CASSLQPGTLSYNEQFF; CDR3nt: TGTGCCAGCAGCTTACAGCCCGGGACTTTGTCCTACAATGAGCAGTTCTTC
v_gene: TRBV30; abundance: -; j_gene: TRBJ2-2; d_gene: -; CDR3aa: CAWSGGSNIGELFF; CDR3nt: TGTGCCTGGAGTGGTGGCAGCAACATCGGGGAGCTGTTTTTT